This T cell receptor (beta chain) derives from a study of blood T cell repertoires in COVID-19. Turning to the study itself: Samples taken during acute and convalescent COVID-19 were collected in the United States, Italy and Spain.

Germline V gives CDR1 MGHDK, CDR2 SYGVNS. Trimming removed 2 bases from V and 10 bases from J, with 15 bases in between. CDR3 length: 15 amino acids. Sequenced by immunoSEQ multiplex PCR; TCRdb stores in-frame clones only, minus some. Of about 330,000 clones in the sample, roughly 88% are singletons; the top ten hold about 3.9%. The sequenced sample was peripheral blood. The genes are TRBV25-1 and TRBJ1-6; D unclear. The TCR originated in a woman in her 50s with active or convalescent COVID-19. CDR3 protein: CASSEPGEGLSPLHF. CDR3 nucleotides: TGTGCCAGCAGTGAACCTGGGGAGGGTTTGTCACCCCTCCACTTT.